This T cell receptor beta chain was captured by sequencing in a study of T cell repertoires in cytomegalovirus infection. Study-level background: HLA-C-restricted CMV epitopes, recently identified, and well-studied HLA-B-restricted ones were used by the study. An indication of both CMV infection and matching HLA type came from public TCR beta signatures.

Worth noting for this clonotype: The target antigen is unknown.

MiXCR, run by TCRdb on the reads, gives a single entry per CDR3 protein. The sample has hundreds of thousands of distinct CDR3 sequences, around a third seen once; the top ten hold about 20%. The CDR3 totals 13 residues. CDR1 is DFQATT and CDR2 is SNEGSKA in the germline V gene (reference sequence). The V segment lost 6 bases and the J segment 1 base; nucleotides outside the gene matches: 5. The study's findings and limits: Across the ex vivo response, the dominant clonotypes were HLA-C-restricted CMV-specific TCR beta clonotypes. Pooled public TCR beta family frequency picked out CMV carriers with the relevant HLA.

Sequencing used cultured PBMCs, obtained from culture after CMV antigen stimulation. The TCR comes from a human donor in good health (CMV status not recorded). Some clones in this sample may be carry-over from other donors' samples. The rearrangement uses TRBV20-1 and TRBJ2-5; 7 bases agree with TRBD2. Here the CDR3 DNA reads TGCAGTGCCGCAGGGAGGGGCCAAGAGACCCAGTACTTC. Protein sequence: CSAAGRGQETQYF.